These T cell receptor beta chains were read from a single sample in a study of shared clonotypes between healthy human individuals. Clones were read by immunoSEQ multiplex PCR, and TCRdb kept only the in-frame ones, dropping some. The top ten hold approximately 1.2% of the sample, which has about 1.4 million clones, roughly 97% seen once. Sequenced material: naive CD4+ T cells sorted from blood. Every receptor here comes from a man aged 30 to 45 in good health. CDR3s include the opening cysteine and the closing phenylalanine or tryptophan. The D gene is left open where the match is weak. Some rows mark clone size as missing; the rest say once, few, many or name a class of expanded clone.

clone_size,j_call,v_call,d_call,cdr3_aa,cdr3_nt
.,TRBJ1-1,TRBV29-1,.,CSVGPLRTEAFF,TGCAGCGTTGGCCCGCTCCGGACTGAAGCTTTCTTT
.,TRBJ2-5,TRBV25-1,TRBD1,CASSESQGVLETQYF,TGTGCCAGCAGTGAATCTCAGGGGGTCCTTGAGACCCAGTACTTC
.,TRBJ2-5,TRBV28,.,CASSLSSWETQYF,TGTGCCAGCAGTTTAAGTAGCTGGGAGACCCAGTACTTC
.,TRBJ2-7,TRBV27,TRBD2,CASSLIAGDEQYF,TGTGCCAGCAGTTTAATTGCGGGAGACGAGCAGTACTTC
.,TRBJ2-6,TRBV5-4,TRBD2,CASSGGGLRSGANVLTF,TGTGCCAGCAGCGGGGGGGGACTCCGCTCTGGGGCCAACGTCCTGACTTTC
.,TRBJ1-5,TRBV28,.,CASSLSGIGDNQPQHF,TGTGCCAGCAGTTTATCGGGCATTGGGGACAATCAGCCCCAGCATTTT
.,TRBJ2-7,TRBV18,TRBD2,CASSQIAGGSPEQYF,TGTGCCAGCTCACAAATAGCGGGAGGCTCTCCCGAGCAGTACTTC
.,TRBJ2-1,TRBV7-2,.,CASSLADISYNEQFF,TGTGCCAGCAGCTTAGCTGACATCTCCTACAATGAGCAGTTCTTC
few,TRBJ2-6,TRBV27,.,CASSLLGHTGANVLTF,TGTGCCAGCAGTTTATTGGGACATACCGGGGCCAACGTCCTGACTTTC
.,TRBJ1-1,TRBV28,.,CASTSIMNTEAFF,TGTGCCAGCACTTCAATTATGAACACTGAAGCTTTCTTT
.,TRBJ2-5,TRBV5-6,.,CASSPDSQETQYF,TGTGCCAGCAGCCCAGACTCGCAAGAGACCCAGTACTTC
.,TRBJ2-1,TRBV2,.,CASSGDLSYNEQFF,TGTGCCAGCAGTGGGGACCTTTCCTACAATGAGCAGTTCTTC
once,TRBJ2-5,TRBV9,TRBD2,CASSTGLAGGQETQYF,TGTGCCAGCAGCACCGGACTAGCGGGAGGCCAAGAGACCCAGTACTTC
.,TRBJ2-1,TRBV9,TRBD2,CASSVAGGRANEQFF,TGTGCCAGCAGCGTAGCCGGCGGGAGGGCTAATGAGCAGTTCTTC
.,TRBJ1-1,TRBV28,TRBD1,CASSLLQGATFF,TGTGCCAGCAGTTTATTACAGGGGGCGACTTTCTTT
.,TRBJ2-1,TRBV5-1,TRBD2,CASSDHGRAYEQFF,TGCGCCAGCAGCGATCACGGGAGGGCCTATGAGCAGTTCTTC
.,TRBJ1-4,TRBV7-9,TRBD1,CASSRGTGSEKLFF,TGTGCCAGCAGCCGCGGGACAGGTAGCGAAAAACTGTTTTTT
.,TRBJ2-1,TRBV4-2,.,CASSLRTGDEQFF,TGTGCCAGCAGCCTTAGGACCGGGGATGAGCAGTTCTTC
.,TRBJ2-1,TRBV5-5,.,CASSLVRGSEGTYNEQFF,TGTGCCAGCAGCTTAGTACGGGGCAGCGAGGGGACCTACAATGAGCAGTTCTTC